This passage covers 31 T cell receptor beta chains from one sample sequenced in a study of blood T cell repertoires in COVID-19. The protocol was immunoSEQ multiplex PCR, while the TCRdb copy is restricted to in-frame clones and leaves out a portion. The sample carries approximately 260,000 clones, more than 70% recorded once. The sequencing input was peripheral blood. The receptor source for this set is a woman in her forties who had recovered from COVID-19.

This chain uses TRBV6-5 with TRBJ2-3; the D gene is possibly TRBD1 (5 bases). This CDR3 comprises 15 residues. V was clipped by 0 bases and J by 3 bases, with 10 bases between them. The germline gives CDR1 MNHEY, CDR2 SVGAGI. In DNA, the CDR3 is TGTGCCAGCAGTTACTCGACAGCCGGGACAGATACGCAGTATTTT. This encodes CASSYSTAGTDTQYF.

This clone was seen only once. V gene TRBV2 combines with J gene TRBJ2-7; 11 bases line up with TRBD1. CDR1 is SNHLY and CDR2 is FYNNEI in the germline V gene. The trim removed 6 bases at V and 6 bases at J, leaving 4 bases unmatched. The CDR3 extends over 13 amino acids. DNA for the CDR3: TGTGCCAGCAGGGACAGGGGGCGTCCCGAGCAGTACTTC. This gives the protein CASRDRGRPEQYF. The variable domain in full, with the rest retrieved from reference TRBV2 and TRBJ2-7, is EPEVTQTPSHQVTQMGQEVILRCVPISNHLYFYWYRQILGQKVEFLVSFYNNEISEKSEIFDDQFSVERPDGSNFTLKIRSTKLEDSAMYFCASRDRGRPEQYFGPGTRLTVT.

The gene calls are TRBV7-2 and TRBJ1-4; D not resolved. Germline V gives CDR1 SGHTA, CDR2 FQGNSA. V lost 5 bases and J lost 7, with 17 bases in between. There are 15 residues in the CDR3. The CDR3 here is CASSASLPRGEKLFF. The CDR3 DNA reads TGTGCCAGCAGCGCCTCGCTACCTCGAGGTGAAAAACTGTTTTTT. Filled out from reference TRBV7-2 and TRBJ1-4, the complete variable domain reads GAGVSQSPSNKVTEKGKDVELRCDPISGHTALYWYRQSLGQGLEFLIYFQGNSAPDKSGLPSDRFSAERTGGSVSTLTIQRTQQEDSAVYLCASSASLPRGEKLFFGSGTQLSVL.

This clone was seen only a few times. The V call is TRBV10-3, the J call TRBJ1-3; 8 bases match TRBD1. Trimming at V came to 7 bases and at J to 2 bases, leaving 7 bases not matched to a gene. CDR1 is ENHRY and CDR2 is SYGVKD in the germline V gene. The CDR3 is 15 residues long. The CDR3 loop is CAIKLTGGPGNTIYF. CDR3 coding DNA: TGTGCCATCAAATTAACAGGGGGGCCTGGAAACACCATATATTTT.

The chain links TRBV9 to TRBJ2-1; 10 bases match TRBD1. V shed 1 base, J shed 4 bases, and the junction held 11 bases outside the gene matches. This CDR3 is 18 amino acids long. CDR1 is SGDLS, CDR2 YYNGEE, per germline. As DNA, the CDR3 is TGTGCCAGCAGCGTACGGGGGGTGGGGACAGGGGTTTACAATGAGCAGTTCTTC. This sequence encodes CASSVRGVGTGVYNEQFF.

The chain recombines TRBV6-5 with TRBJ1-6; TRBD1 might be the D (5 bases). V lost 6 bases, J lost 9 bases, and 15 bases lay in between. This CDR3 is built from 14 residues. Looked up from germline, CDR1 is MNHEY and CDR2 is SVGAGI. The CDR3 protein is CASRDTREGSPLHF. As DNA, the CDR3 is TGTGCCAGCAGGGACACCCGGGAGGGTTCACCCCTCCACTTT.

The V and J genes are TRBV5-6 and TRBJ2-7, with 9 nucleotides matching TRBD2. V lost 2 bases to trimming and J lost 2 bases; unmatched junction nucleotides: 8. The CDR3 is 16 residues long. Germline CDR1 reads SGHDT; CDR2 reads YYEEEE. For the CDR3, the DNA is TGTGCCAGCAGCTTAGCGGGGGGCCTACGGGCCTACGAGCAGTACTTC. Protein product: CASSLAGGLRAYEQYF.

V gene TRBV6-4 combines with J gene TRBJ2-5; TRBD1 might be the D (6 bases). Trimming pared 6 bases from V and 2 bases from J, leaving 13 bases between. The V gene's germline CDR1 is MRHNA and CDR2 SNTAGT. CDR3 length equals 14 residues. The DNA of the CDR3 is TGTGCCAGCAGCCGGGACAAGCAACAAGAGACCCAGTACTTC. Protein: CASSRDKQQETQYF.

This chain joins TRBV7-8 and TRBJ1-3; D not certain. V shed 0 bases and J shed 4 bases, with 4 bases lying between them. The CDR3 has 13 amino acids. CDR1 and CDR2 (germline): SGHVS, FQNEAQ. CDR3 protein: CASSLALGNTIYF. DNA of the CDR3: TGTGCCAGCAGCTTAGCCTTGGGAAACACCATATATTTT. The full variable domain, its missing parts supplied by reference TRBV7-8 and TRBJ1-3, is GAGVSQSPRYKVAKRGQDVALRCDPISGHVSLFWYQQALGQGPEFLTYFQNEAQLDKSGLPSDRFFAERPEGSVSTLKIQRTQQEDSAVYLCASSLALGNTIYFGEGSWLTVV.

The V and J genes are TRBV11-3 and TRBJ2-5; possibly TRBD1 for D (8 bases). The CDR3 consists of 15 residues. Germline V lookup: CDR1 SGHNT, CDR2 YENEEA. V gave up 3 bases and J gave up 2 bases, with 13 bases separating them. This CDR3 reads CASSLDREGQETQYF. CDR3 bases: TGTGCCAGCAGCTTGGACAGGGAGGGGCAAGAGACCCAGTACTTC.

This rearrangement joins TRBV11-3 to TRBJ1-5, with 8 bases matching TRBD1. V shed 8 bases, J shed 5 bases, and the junction held 5 bases outside the gene matches. The CDR3 loop spans 13 amino acids. From germline, CDR1 is SGHNT and CDR2 YENEEA. The CDR3 region has the DNA TGTGCCAGCTCAGGGGGCGCGGATCAGCCCCAGCATTTT. Protein sequence: CASSGGADQPQHF.

The chain uses TRBV5-1 and TRBJ2-5; D possibly corresponds to TRBD2 (7 bases). The CDR3 runs to 14 residues. Looked up from germline, CDR1 is SGHRS and CDR2 is YFSETQ. V was shortened by 1 base and J by 3 bases, with 10 bases between the two germline ends. CDR3 amino acids: CASSLWGGKETQYF. The CDR3 DNA sequence: TGCGCCAGCAGCTTGTGGGGGGGCAAAGAGACCCAGTACTTC.

The chain carries TRBV7-2 and TRBJ2-5; perhaps TRBD2 as D (5 bases). Germline V gene lookup returns CDR1 SGHTA and CDR2 FQGNSA. This CDR3 has 14 residues. V was cut by 1 base and J by 5 bases, with 11 bases left in between. The CDR3 reads CASSLGLPQETQYF. Here the CDR3 DNA reads TGTGCCAGCAGCTTAGGACTACCCCAGGAGACCCAGTACTTC. Filled out from reference TRBV7-2 and TRBJ2-5, the complete variable domain reads GAGVSQSPSNKVTEKGKDVELRCDPISGHTALYWYRQSLGQGLEFLIYFQGNSAPDKSGLPSDRFSAERTGGSVSTLTIQRTQQEDSAVYLCASSLGLPQETQYFGPGTRLLVL.

The CDR3 is CASSFGGNDYGYTF. CDR3 nucleotides: TGTGCCAGCAGCTTCGGAGGGAATGACTATGGCTACACCTTC. The gene calls are TRBV7-2 and TRBJ1-2; D unresolved. Germline lookup yields CDR1 SGHTA and CDR2 FQGNSA. V was clipped by 3 bases and J by 3 bases, with 11 bases between them. The CDR3 is 14 residues long.

CDR3 sequence: CASGVGAGSTGELFF. CDR3 nucleotides: TGTGCCAGCGGCGTAGGGGCCGGCTCCACCGGGGAGCTGTTTTTT. This rearrangement joins TRBV7-9 to TRBJ2-2; tentatively, D is TRBD1 (5 bases). From germline, CDR1 is SEHNR and CDR2 FQNEAQ (reference sequence). Trimming took 8 bases from V and 4 from J, leaving 17 bases between them. The CDR3 has 15 residues.

As DNA, the CDR3 is TGTGCCAGCAGTTATTACAATTTGGGCTACACCTTC. This translates into CASSYYNLGYTF. This sequence joins TRBV12-3 or TRBV12-4 and TRBJ1-2, with D uncertain. The CDR3 spans 12 residues. Trimming pared 4 bases from V and 8 bases from J, leaving 11 bases between.

The chain recombines TRBV19 with TRBJ1-2; D is uncertain. CDR3 length: 13 amino acids. Germline assignment: CDR1 LNHDA and CDR2 SQIVND (reference sequence). V lost 3 bases, J lost 1 base, and 6 bases lay in between. In DNA, the CDR3 is TGTGCCAGTAGTATCCGTCTTAACTATGGCTACACCTTC. Translation gives CASSIRLNYGYTF.

The chain is built from TRBV30 and TRBJ1-5; D unresolved. The CDR3 is made up of 14 amino acids. V was trimmed by 1 base and J by 0 bases, leaving 7 bases between them. Germline CDR1 is GTSNPN and CDR2 is SVGIG (reference sequence). CDR3 DNA: TGTGCCTGGAGTGCACACACTAGCAATCAGCCCCAGCATTTT. It codes for CAWSAHTSNQPQHF.

J is TRBJ1-1 and V is TRBV18; D is possibly TRBD1 (6 bases). Trimming took 6 bases from V and 2 from J, leaving 10 bases between them. Germline values: CDR1 KGHSH, CDR2 LQKENI. CDR3 length: 13 amino acids. The CDR3 reads CASSRTDNTEAFF. DNA for the CDR3: TGTGCCAGCTCGCGGACAGATAACACTGAAGCTTTCTTT.

This chain links TRBV27 with TRBJ2-7; 8 positions match TRBD2. Germline V gene data show CDR1 as MNHEY and CDR2 as SMNVEV (reference sequence). The CDR3 runs to 21 residues. J lost 0 bases, V lost 3 bases, and 22 bases had no gene match. CDR3 nucleotides: TGTGCCAGCAGTTTGGTGAATTACCCGGGACTAGATCCTTCGACCTCCTACGAGCAGTACTTC. Protein: CASSLVNYPGLDPSTSYEQYF.

J is TRBJ2-1 and V is TRBV19; 12 nucleotides line up with TRBD1. This CDR3 has 15 residues. Per the germline V gene, CDR1 is LNHDA and CDR2 is SQIVND (reference sequence). V lost 4 bases, J lost 9 bases, and 7 bases stayed unmatched. DNA for the CDR3: TGTGCCAGTAGTAATCCCGGGACAGGGGGCCCTGAGCAGTTCTTC. Protein: CASSNPGTGGPEQFF.

J is TRBJ1-5 and V is TRBV5-1; D not resolved. Germline-derived CDR1 and CDR2 are SGHRS and YFSETQ. This CDR3 spans 14 amino acids. The V end was cut by 0 bases, the J end by 3 bases, with 7 bases between. The CDR3 DNA reads as TGCGCCAGCAGCTTGGGGCATTCCAATCAGCCCCAGCATTTT. Amino acids: CASSLGHSNQPQHF. The entire variable domain, with the rest obtained from reference TRBV5-1 and TRBJ1-5, is as follows: KAGVTQTPRYLIKTRGQQVTLSCSPISGHRSVSWYQQTPGQGLQFLFEYFSETQRNKGNFPGRFSGRQFSNSRSEMNVSTLELGDSALYLCASSLGHSNQPQHFGDGTRLSIL.

This chain uses TRBV6-5 with TRBJ2-2; 8 bases fit TRBD1. This CDR3 is built from 15 residues. V was pared by 8 bases and J by 5 bases, with 10 bases of the junction left unmatched. The germline gives CDR1 MNHEY, CDR2 SVGAGI. The CDR3 region is CASCRRGLKTGELFF. CDR3 DNA sequence: TGTGCCAGCTGCCGCAGGGGGCTTAAGACCGGGGAGCTGTTTTTT.

This chain joins TRBV21-1 and TRBJ1-6. TRBV21-1 is a recognized pseudogene. This CDR3 has 19 residues. The CDR3 coding sequence is TGTGCCAGCAGCAAAGGTACTACGGGACTCAGCTCCTATAATTCACCCCTCCACTTT. Protein sequence: CASSKGTTGLSSYNSPLHF.

The chain links TRBV27 to TRBJ2-7; 8 bases line up with TRBD2. V dropped 5 bases and J dropped 2; count of bases not matched to a gene: 2. This CDR3 has 13 residues. The germline CDR1 and CDR2 sequences are MNHEY and SMNVEV (reference sequence). The chain's CDR3 is CASSVAGPYEQYF. Written as DNA, the CDR3 is TGTGCCAGCAGTGTAGCGGGGCCCTACGAGCAGTACTTC.

V is TRBV5-5 and J is TRBJ1-2; D may be TRBD1 (5 bases). The V end was cut by 0 bases, the J end by 3 bases, with 9 bases between. The germline CDR1 and CDR2 sequences are SGHKS and YYEKEE (reference sequence). The CDR3 has 14 amino acids. The CDR3 is CASSLAGGYYGYTF. The DNA for the CDR3 is TGTGCCAGCAGCTTGGCCGGGGGATACTATGGCTACACCTTC.

J is TRBJ2-7 and V is TRBV28; D perhaps matches TRBD1 (5 bases). The CDR3 covers 14 residues. CDR1 and CDR2 (germline): MDHEN, SYDVKM. V gave up 5 bases and J gave up 2 bases, with 13 bases separating them. The CDR3 here is CASSVTESPYEQYF. The CDR3 nucleotides are TGTGCCAGCAGTGTGACAGAAAGTCCCTACGAGCAGTACTTC.

This rearrangement joins TRBV4-2 to TRBJ2-2; 11 bases fit TRBD2. V lost 6 bases and J lost 6; bases outside the gene matches: 6. The CDR3 totals 15 residues. CDR1 and CDR2 (germline): LGHNA, YNFKEQ. Written as DNA, the CDR3 is TGTGCCAGCAGTACTAGCGGGAGAAAGGCCGGGGAGCTGTTTTTT. Translation gives CASSTSGRKAGELFF.

The rearrangement uses TRBV15 and TRBJ2-2; D gene uncertain. The CDR3 covers 15 residues. CDR1 and CDR2 (germline): LNHNV, YYDKDF (reference sequence). Between the trimmed V and J ends, which lost 0 bases and 1 base, there was a span of 6 bases. The CDR3 region is CATSRDKQNTGELFF. The DNA of the CDR3 is TGTGCCACCAGCAGAGATAAACAGAACACCGGGGAGCTGTTTTTT.

This chain connects TRBV19 to TRBJ1-2; D is uncertain. V dropped 0 bases and J dropped 4 bases, with 3 bases sitting between them. The germline V gene has CDR1 LNHDA and CDR2 SQIVND (reference sequence). The CDR3 covers 12 residues. For the CDR3, the DNA is TGTGCCAGTAGTATAGAGGCCTATGGCTACACCTTC. Translation gives CASSIEAYGYTF.

The chain has TRBV10-3 and TRBJ1-2, with D possibly matching TRBD1 (5 bases). The germline gives CDR1 ENHRY, CDR2 SYGVKD. V dropped 5 bases and J dropped 4 bases, with 17 bases sitting between them. There are 15 residues in the CDR3. The CDR3 sequence is CAISTGTSESYGYTF. The CDR3 DNA reads as TGTGCCATCAGTACCGGGACTTCGGAGTCCTATGGCTACACCTTC.